A selection of T cell receptor beta chains follows, all from one sample in a study of CD8+ T cells in alopecia areata. TCRdb's table, derived via immunoSEQ multiplex PCR, lists solely in-frame clones and lacks some. Among some 210,000 clones listed, roughly 66% were seen once. The specimen comprised CD4+ T cells sorted from blood, sampled between weeks 43 and 45, from a patient treated with tofacitinib. The receptors were gathered from a human donor with alopecia areata. Both conserved end residues are part of each CDR3. A D gene is named only where the DNA matches it firmly. Not every row has a clone size; where given, it reads once, few, many or a size class.

CDR3 protein	CDR3 DNA	D gene	clone size	V gene	J gene
CASMRSGGHEQYF	TGTGCCAGCATGCGGTCGGGGGGTCACGAGCAGTACTTC	TRBD2	-	TRBV27	TRBJ2-7
CSVPTLGRNTEAFF	TGCAGCGTTCCCACTTTAGGGAGGAACACTGAAGCTTTCTTT	-	-	TRBV29-1	TRBJ1-1
CASSGPGQGYTF	TGTGCCAGCAGCGGCCCGGGACAGGGATACACCTTC	TRBD1	-	TRBV9	TRBJ1-2
CASSLRAAGNEQFF	TGTGCCAGCAGCCTCCGGGCCGCGGGAAATGAGCAGTTCTTC	-	-	TRBV14	TRBJ2-1
CASSEQGTNTEAFF	TGTGCCAGCAGTGAACAGGGAACGAACACTGAAGCTTTCTTT	-	few	TRBV2	TRBJ1-1
CATSRDVVSPASTDTQYF	TGTGCCACCAGCAGAGATGTGGTCTCTCCGGCTAGCACAGATACGCAGTATTTT	-	-	TRBV15	TRBJ2-3
CASSRTSDLPRNEQFF	TGTGCCAGCTCGAGGACTAGCGACTTGCCCCGCAATGAGCAGTTCTTC	TRBD2	once	TRBV9	TRBJ2-1
CASSSTGKGTEAFF	TGTGCCAGCAGCTCGACAGGAAAGGGGACTGAAGCTTTCTTT	-	-	TRBV13	TRBJ1-1
CASSAEWWGEAFF	TGTGCCAGCAGCGCCGAGTGGTGGGGCGAGGCTTTCTTT	-	few	TRBV25-1	TRBJ1-1
CASTQWRGYTF	TGTGCCAGCACTCAATGGAGGGGCTACACCTTC	-	-	TRBV2	TRBJ1-2
CATSGQGKTDTQYF	TGTGCCACCTCGGGACAGGGCAAGACAGATACGCAGTATTTT	TRBD1	-	TRBV2	TRBJ2-3
CSVEARLNTEAFF	TGCAGCGTTGAGGCTAGACTGAACACTGAAGCTTTCTTT	-	-	TRBV29-1	TRBJ1-1
CSVGLLAGEAFF	TGCAGCGTTGGTCTTCTCGCGGGTGAAGCTTTCTTT	-	few	TRBV29-1	TRBJ1-1
CAWSSNENSPLHF	TGTGCCTGGAGTTCCAACGAGAATTCACCCCTCCACTTT	-	-	TRBV30	TRBJ1-6
CSVEENTFF	TGCAGCGTTGAAGAGAATACGTTCTTC	-	-	TRBV29-1	TRBJ2-1
CATRGTYYGYTF	TGTGCCACTCGCGGGACGTACTATGGCTACACCTTC	-	-	TRBV15	TRBJ1-2
CASSGPLAGGREQYF	TGTGCCAGCAGTGGCCCCTTAGCGGGGGGGCGTGAGCAGTACTTC	TRBD2	-	TRBV2	TRBJ2-7
CASSYGMGPGETQYF	TGTGCCAGCAGTTACGGAATGGGGCCTGGGGAGACCCAGTACTTC	-	-	TRBV6-5	TRBJ2-5
CASSETGQANYGYTF	TGTGCCAGCAGTGAAACGGGGCAGGCTAACTATGGCTACACCTTC	-	-	TRBV25-1	TRBJ1-2
CSVEVGLAGALSTDTQYF	TGCAGCGTTGAAGTCGGACTAGCGGGGGCCCTTAGCACAGATACGCAGTATTTT	TRBD2	-	TRBV29-1	TRBJ2-3
CAWSVGPTLYGYTF	TGTGCCTGGAGTGTGGGCCCGACCTTATATGGCTACACCTTC	-	few	TRBV30	TRBJ1-2
CSVEEVTDNEQFF	TGCAGCGTTGAAGAAGTAACCGACAATGAGCAGTTCTTC	-	-	TRBV29-1	TRBJ2-1
CASSGQSNYGYTF	TGTGCCAGCAGTGGACAGAGCAACTATGGCTACACCTTC	-	-	TRBV2	TRBJ1-2
CASSEGGEQYF	TGTGCCAGCAGTGAAGGGGGTGAGCAGTACTTC	-	-	TRBV25-1	TRBJ2-7
CAWSVTGWTNEKLFF	TGTGCCTGGAGTGTGACAGGGTGGACTAATGAAAAACTGTTTTTT	TRBD1	few	TRBV30	TRBJ1-4
CASGKSIEDHSKETQYF	TGTGCTAGTGGTAAGAGCATTGAGGACCACTCCAAAGAGACCCAGTACTTC	-	-	TRBV12-5	TRBJ2-5
CAIAGQQGGETQYF	TGTGCCATCGCGGGACAGCAGGGAGGGGAGACCCAGTACTTC	-	few	TRBV10-3	TRBJ2-5
CASSPQGLQPQHF	TGCGCCAGCAGCCCACAGGGGCTTCAGCCCCAGCATTTT	TRBD1	-	TRBV4-3	TRBJ1-5
CASSRGNREKLFF	TGTGCCAGCAGCAGGGGGAACCGGGAAAAACTGTTTTTT	-	-	TRBV11-1	TRBJ1-4
CASSLSAKEEAFF	TGCGCCAGCAGCTTGAGTGCCAAGGAGGAAGCTTTCTTT	-	-	TRBV5-1	TRBJ1-1
CASAKIDGSEKLFF	TGTGCCAGCGCAAAAATAGATGGCAGCGAAAAACTGTTTTTT	-	-	TRBV25-1	TRBJ1-4
CAWMAQPADNEQFF	TGTGCCTGGATGGCACAACCCGCCGACAATGAGCAGTTCTTC	-	-	TRBV30	TRBJ2-1
CASTERSYGYTF	TGTGCCAGCACCGAGCGCAGCTATGGCTACACCTTC	-	-	TRBV2	TRBJ1-2
CASSLQTSSNEQFF	TGCGCCAGCAGCTTGCAGACCTCCTCCAATGAGCAGTTCTTC	-	-	TRBV5-1	TRBJ2-1
CASSSGHRSNQPQHF	TGTGCCAGCAGTTCCGGACACCGTAGCAATCAGCCCCAGCATTTT	-	-	TRBV27	TRBJ1-5
CASSLVTGLGYTF	TGTGCCAGCAGCTTGGTGACAGGGCTGGGCTACACCTTC	TRBD1	-	TRBV7-9	TRBJ1-2
CSVVVGVVGYTF	TGCAGCGTTGTGGTCGGCGTAGTTGGCTACACCTTC	-	-	TRBV29-1	TRBJ1-2
CAWTRGPNQPQHF	TGTGCCTGGACGAGGGGGCCGAATCAGCCCCAGCATTTT	TRBD1	-	TRBV30	TRBJ1-5
CAWSQGGSGANVLTF	TGTGCCTGGAGTCAAGGGGGATCTGGGGCCAACGTCCTGACTTTC	-	once	TRBV30	TRBJ2-6
CASRGQGHYEQYF	TGTGCCAGCCGGGGACAGGGGCACTACGAGCAGTACTTC	TRBD1	-	TRBV7-2	TRBJ2-7
CATSRPREGEKLFF	TGTGCCACCAGCAGACCCAGGGAAGGCGAAAAACTGTTTTTT	-	-	TRBV15	TRBJ1-4
CASSQPTVDIFYGYTF	TGCGCCAGCAGTCAACCTACAGTTGACATCTTCTATGGCTACACCTTC	-	-	TRBV23-1	TRBJ1-2
CASSLGLASPNEQFF	TGTGCCAGCAGCTTAGGTCTAGCTAGCCCCAATGAGCAGTTCTTC	-	once	TRBV7-2	TRBJ2-1
CASSLGNRAHEQYF	TGTGCCAGCAGCTTAGGAAACAGGGCCCACGAGCAGTACTTC	-	-	TRBV7-2	TRBJ2-7
CASSTRDSRVYEQYF	TGCGCCAGCAGTACGCGGGACAGTAGGGTCTACGAGCAGTACTTC	-	few	TRBV5-1	TRBJ2-7
CSVERGLVANTEAFF	TGCAGCGTTGAGAGGGGGTTGGTAGCGAACACTGAAGCTTTCTTT	-	few	TRBV29-1	TRBJ1-1
CASIFGDTQYF	TGTGCCAGCATCTTCGGAGATACGCAGTATTTT	-	-	TRBV6-6	TRBJ2-3
CASRGQGRTGELFF	TGTGCCAGTAGGGGACAGGGACGCACCGGGGAGCTGTTTTTT	TRBD1	-	TRBV19	TRBJ2-2
CASSLGRANTEAFF	TGTGCCAGCAGCTTAGGCCGGGCGAACACTGAAGCTTTCTTT	-	few	TRBV7-2	TRBJ1-1
CAWSVMTTDQPQHF	TGTGCCTGGAGTGTAATGACTACGGATCAGCCCCAGCATTTT	-	-	TRBV30	TRBJ1-5
CASSLVGDRDSYEQYF	TGTGCCAGCAGCTTGGTGGGGGACAGGGACTCCTACGAGCAGTACTTC	TRBD1	-	TRBV5-6	TRBJ2-7
CAWIGQMGVEQYF	TGTGCCTGGATCGGACAAATGGGCGTCGAGCAGTACTTC	-	-	TRBV30	TRBJ2-7
CASSLRASTDTQYF	TGTGCCAGCAGCTTAAGGGCTAGCACAGATACGCAGTATTTT	-	-	TRBV11-2	TRBJ2-3
CASSSTPAPYNEQFF	TGCGCCAGCAGCTCTACTCCAGCCCCATACAATGAGCAGTTCTTC	-	-	TRBV5-1	TRBJ2-1
CGADSGNTIYF	TGTGGAGCAGACTCTGGAAACACCATATATTTT	-	few	TRBV30	TRBJ1-3